Each of the 24 T cell receptor beta chains below was sequenced from the same sample in a study of cytomegalovirus exposure and HLA in healthy donors. The PCR contained 60 Vbeta and 13 Jbeta primers. Method: immunoSEQ multiplex PCR; TCRdb's copy keeps in-frame clones and lacks some. The sample includes about 150,000 clones, roughly 68% of them seen just once. Sequencing used PBMCs. The receptors shown here come from a young man in good health and CMV-seropositive.

The V and J genes are TRBV11-3 and TRBJ1-4, with D unresolved. Trimming stripped 1 base from V and 5 bases from J, with 14 bases between. CDR1 and CDR2 (germline): SGHNT, YENEEA. The CDR3 covers 16 residues. The CDR3 DNA is TGTGCCAGCAGCTTAGGATACGCGGCTCCCAATGAAAAACTGTTTTTT. It codes for CASSLGYAAPNEKLFF.

The chain recombines TRBV19 with TRBJ1-6; D might be TRBD1 (6 bases). The CDR3 runs 18 residues. Trimming shortened V by 2 bases and J by 4 bases, and 18 bases separated the two germline ends. Germline V CDR1 and CDR2: LNHDA, SQIVND (reference sequence). The CDR3 sequence: CASSISYTIQGYNSPLHF. The CDR3 DNA sequence: TGTGCCAGTAGTATATCCTATACTATACAGGGTTATAATTCACCCCTCCACTTT. The whole variable domain, remainder taken from reference TRBV19 and TRBJ1-6, is DGGITQSPKYLFRKEGQNVTLSCEQNLNHDAMYWYRQDPGQGLRLIYYSQIVNDFQKGDIAEGYSVSREKKESFPLTVTSAQKNPTAFYLCASSISYTIQGYNSPLHFGNGTRLTVT.

The gene calls are TRBV7-8 and TRBJ2-1; weak D call: TRBD2 (7 bases). CDR1 and CDR2 from the germline V gene are SGHVS and FQNEAQ. The germline V and J ends were trimmed by 4 bases and 7 bases, with 20 bases remaining between them. The CDR3 contains 16 residues. The CDR3 loop reads CASSSESSGRGNEQFF. The CDR3 DNA reads TGTGCCAGCAGCTCAGAGTCTAGCGGAAGGGGGAATGAGCAGTTCTTC.

The sample holds one count of this clone. The chain has TRBV4-2 and TRBJ1-3; TRBD1 might be the D (5 bases). V lost 1 base and J lost 1, with 11 bases in between. CDR1 is LGHNA and CDR2 is YNFKEQ in the germline V gene. This CDR3 is built from 16 residues. CDR3 DNA: TGTGCCAGCAGCCAAGTGGGGGGTCCTTCTGGAAACACCATATATTTT. It translates to CASSQVGGPSGNTIYF.

The chain uses TRBV4-1 and TRBJ2-7, with 9 bases aligning to TRBD1. Germline CDR1 MGHRA, CDR2 YSYEKL. The CDR3 extends over 17 amino acids. V dropped 1 base and J dropped 3; count of bases not matched to a gene: 10. The chain's CDR3 is CASSQVAPGQGVYEQYF. The DNA for the CDR3 is TGCGCCAGCAGCCAAGTGGCACCGGGACAGGGAGTCTACGAGCAGTACTTC.

This clone was detected a few times. The chain uses TRBV4-1 and TRBJ2-3; 8 bases line up with TRBD2. CDR3 length: 15 amino acids. With 6 bases clipped from V and 5 bases from J, the junction kept 10 bases outside the gene matches. The V gene's germline CDR1 is MGHRA and CDR2 YSYEKL. The CDR3 spells CASRSIGGRIDTQYF. CDR3 DNA sequence: TGCGCCAGCAGGTCCATCGGCGGGAGGATAGATACGCAGTATTTT.

The V gene is TRBV14, the J gene TRBJ1-2; possible D gene TRBD1, 6 bases. The CDR3 has 15 amino acids. Germline V CDR1 and CDR2: SGHDN, FVKESK. V was trimmed by 3 bases and J by 3 bases, leaving 14 bases between them. This CDR3 is CASSHPGTPYYGYTF. Written as DNA, the CDR3 is TGTGCCAGCAGCCATCCCGGGACACCTTACTATGGCTACACCTTC.

In nucleotides, the CDR3 is TGCGCCAGCAGCCAAGAAAGCTCCCGAGGTGAGTTCTTC. Translating gives CASSQESSRGEFF. The rearrangement uses TRBV4-1 and TRBJ2-1; no reliable D call. CDR1 and CDR2 from the germline V gene are MGHRA and YSYEKL. This CDR3 comprises 13 residues. V dropped 0 bases and J dropped 14 bases, with 14 bases sitting between them.

This sequence joins TRBV2 and TRBJ2-2; 13 bases line up with TRBD2. With V trimmed by 5 bases and J by 1 base, 7 bases remained unmatched. CDR3 length equals 18 residues. Germline CDR1 SNHLY, CDR2 FYNNEI. Here the CDR3 DNA reads TGTGCCAGCAGTCGGACTAGCGGGAGACCGAAGAACACCGGGGAGCTGTTTTTT. Its translation: CASSRTSGRPKNTGELFF. The full variable domain, with the rest looked up from reference TRBV2 and TRBJ2-2, is EPEVTQTPSHQVTQMGQEVILRCVPISNHLYFYWYRQILGQKVEFLVSFYNNEISEKSEIFDDQFSVERPDGSNFTLKIRSTKLEDSAMYFCASSRTSGRPKNTGELFFGEGSRLTVL.

This clone appeared once. The chain is built from TRBV28 and TRBJ1-2; D is unclear. The CDR3 sequence is 12 residues long. Trimming took 6 bases from V and 2 from J, leaving 7 bases between them. In germline, CDR1 is MDHEN, CDR2 SYDVKM. CDR3: CASSRQNYGYTF. CDR3 DNA sequence: TGTGCCAGCAGCCGCCAGAACTATGGCTACACCTTC.

V is TRBV28 and J is TRBJ1-4; TRBD1 matches at 8 bases. V shed 4 bases and J 4 bases; nucleotides not matched to a gene: 8. The CDR3 loop spans 16 amino acids. In germline, CDR1 is MDHEN, CDR2 SYDVKM. In nucleotides, the CDR3 is TGTGCCAGCAGTTCCCAGGGGGCGGGGAGTAATGAAAAACTGTTTTTT. Protein sequence: CASSSQGAGSNEKLFF.

Only a few counts were recorded for this clone. The genes are TRBV7-8 and TRBJ1-1, with 8 nucleotides matching TRBD1. The CDR3 covers 14 residues. CDR1 is SGHVS, CDR2 FQNEAQ, per germline. Trimming cost V 5 bases and J 1 base; bases outside gene matches: 3. The CDR3 protein is CASSLDRENTEAFF. The DNA for the CDR3 is TGTGCCAGCAGCCTGGACAGGGAGAACACTGAAGCTTTCTTT.

V and J are TRBV15 and TRBJ1-5; D is ambiguous. V was cut by 4 bases and J by 0 bases, with 13 bases left in between. The CDR3 sequence is 16 residues long. The V gene's germline CDR1 is LNHNV and CDR2 YYDKDF (reference sequence). CDR3 nucleotides: TGTGCCACCAGCACCATTAGTTCCTATAGCAATCAGCCCCAGCATTTT. Its translation is CATSTISSYSNQPQHF. Based on the CDR3 plus reference TRBV15 and TRBJ1-5, the full variable domain is DAMVIQNPRYQVTQFGKPVTLSCSQTLNHNVMYWYQQKSSQAPKLLFHYYDKDFNNEADTPDNFQSRRPNTSFCFLDIRSPGLGDTAMYLCATSTISSYSNQPQHFGDGTRLSIL.

The V and J genes are TRBV2 and TRBJ2-5; D is unresolved. Trimming left V 3 bases short and J 13 bases short, with 9 bases between. The CDR3 consists of 10 residues. The germline V gene has CDR1 SNHLY and CDR2 FYNNEI. The CDR3 sequence is CASSERGRYF. For the CDR3, the DNA is TGTGCCAGCAGTGAGAGAGGCAGGTACTTC.

The V and J genes are TRBV11-3 and TRBJ2-3; possible D gene TRBD2, 5 bases. This CDR3 region has 17 residues. V lost 2 bases to trimming and J lost 3 bases, with 18 bases between them. Germline-derived CDR1 and CDR2 are SGHNT and YENEEA. CDR3 in amino acids: CASSLPLVGAITDTQYF. DNA of the CDR3: TGTGCCAGCAGCTTACCCCTCGTGGGAGCAATAACAGATACGCAGTATTTT.

The V and J genes are TRBV11-2 and TRBJ2-2, with 8 bases lining up with TRBD2. There are 16 residues in the CDR3. The V segment lost 5 bases and the J segment 5 bases; nucleotides outside the gene matches: 10. Germline CDR1 and CDR2: SGHAT and FQNNGV. The CDR3 DNA sequence: TGTGCCAGCAGCCCCGGTGTGAGCGGGAGAACCGGGGAGCTGTTTTTT. Its protein product is CASSPGVSGRTGELFF. The variable domain in full, with the rest retrieved from reference TRBV11-2 and TRBJ2-2, is EAGVAQSPRYKIIEKRQSVAFWCNPISGHATLYWYQQILGQGPKLLIQFQNNGVVDDSQLPKDRFSAERLKGVDSTLKIQPAKLEDSAVYLCASSPGVSGRTGELFFGEGSRLTVL.

The chain uses TRBV7-9 and TRBJ1-4; D unclear. CDR3 length equals 14 residues. Trimming stripped 2 bases from V and 0 bases from J, with 4 bases between. Germline-derived CDR1 and CDR2 are SEHNR and FQNEAQ (reference sequence). CDR3 region: CASSLSATNEKLFF. The CDR3 coding sequence is TGTGCCAGCAGCTTATCTGCAACTAATGAAAAACTGTTTTTT.

The chain recombines TRBV5-6 with TRBJ2-1; the D gene is possibly TRBD2 (5 bases). The ends were cut back, 5 bases at V and 0 bases at J, with 15 bases in the middle. CDR1 and CDR2 (germline): SGHDT, YYEEEE. The CDR3 has 16 amino acids. The CDR3 DNA is TGTGCCAGCAGTCCCACTAGAGGAAGCTCCTACAATGAGCAGTTCTTC. Protein: CASSPTRGSSYNEQFF.

The table lists this clone with a few counts. The chain is built from TRBV28 and TRBJ2-1, with a weak D call TRBD2 (6 bases). The CDR3 is made up of 14 amino acids. The germline V and J ends were trimmed by 6 bases and 5 bases, with 14 bases remaining between them. The germline V gene has CDR1 MDHEN and CDR2 SYDVKM. The DNA of the CDR3 is TGTGCCAGCAGCCCCCCTGGGGGGAACAATGAGCAGTTCTTC. Amino acids: CASSPPGGNNEQFF. The variable domain in full, with the rest retrieved from reference TRBV28 and TRBJ2-1, is DVKVTQSSRYLVKRTGEKVFLECVQDMDHENMFWYRQDPGLGLRLIYFSYDVKMKEKGDIPEGYSVSREKKERFSLILESASTNQTSMYLCASSPPGGNNEQFFGPGTRLTVL.

This sequence joins TRBV7-9 and TRBJ2-7, with TRBD2 matching over 8 bases. The CDR3 loop spans 15 amino acids. Germline-derived CDR1 and CDR2 are SEHNR and FQNEAQ (reference sequence). The V segment lost 6 bases and the J segment 2 bases; nucleotides outside the gene matches: 9. CDR3 coding DNA: TGTGCCAGCAGTTCAGGACTAGCCGTAGCCTACGAGCAGTACTTC. Translation gives CASSSGLAVAYEQYF.

Notes on this clone: Other nucleotide sequences in the sample specify the same CDR3. V is TRBV29-1 and J is TRBJ2-1; D possibly corresponds to TRBD1 (5 bases). CDR1 SQVTM and CDR2 ANQGSEA come from the germline V gene. The length of the CDR3 is 16 residues. Trimming removed 6 bases at V and 2 bases at J, with 20 bases between. The CDR3 DNA follows: TGCAGCGTCGTCTATTCAGACAGAAGAGCCTACAATGAGCAGTTCTTC. It codes for CSVVYSDRRAYNEQFF.

V usage is TRBV5-6 and J usage is TRBJ2-1; no clear D gene. This CDR3 spans 16 amino acids. Trimming stripped 0 bases from V and 2 bases from J, with 12 bases between. Germline loops: CDR1 SGHDT, CDR2 YYEEEE. The CDR3 DNA reads as TGTGCCAGCAGCTTGGGTGGTAGTAGTCCCTACAATGAGCAGTTCTTC. It translates to CASSLGGSSPYNEQFF.

The chain has TRBV9 and TRBJ2-3, with D possibly being TRBD2 (5 bases). The V gene lost 0 bases and the J gene lost 6 bases, with 11 bases spanning the gap. CDR1 SGDLS and CDR2 YYNGEE come from the germline V gene. This CDR3 has 14 residues. Here the CDR3 reads CASSVAGITDTQYF. The CDR3 bases are TGTGCCAGCAGCGTAGCGGGAATCACTGATACGCAGTATTTT.

V is TRBV28 and J is TRBJ1-1; D is perhaps TRBD1 (6 bases). The CDR3 has 14 amino acids. Germline CDR1 is MDHEN and CDR2 is SYDVKM. The germline V and J ends were trimmed by 6 bases and 6 bases, with 17 bases remaining between them. The CDR3 coding sequence is TGTGCCAGCAGGCAAACAGGGATCTTCCCTGAAGCTTTCTTT. As protein: CASRQTGIFPEAFF.